The present T cell receptor (beta chain) was sequenced within a study of T cells in tumors after PD-1 blockade. Study summary: Patients had no prior checkpoint blockade, systemic immunosuppressants, or anti-cancer therapy within 4 weeks.

Trimming cost V 4 bases and J 3 bases, with 15 bases left between them. Germline values: CDR1 ENHRY, CDR2 SYGVKD. This CDR3 is built from 15 residues. This table comes from immunoSEQ multiplex PCR, and its TCRdb copy is limited to in-frame clones, with some not included. The sample lists tens of thousands of clones, roughly 80% occurring once. The chain is built from TRBV10-3 and TRBJ1-1; weak D call: TRBD1 (6 bases). This receptor was obtained from a human donor with advanced basal cell or squamous cell carcinoma (not recorded which). This sample comprised PBMCs, obtained before anti-PD-1 therapy. The CDR3 here is CAISGQAVQDTEAFF. CDR3 DNA sequence: TGTGCCATCAGTGGACAGGCGGTACAAGACACTGAAGCTTTCTTT.